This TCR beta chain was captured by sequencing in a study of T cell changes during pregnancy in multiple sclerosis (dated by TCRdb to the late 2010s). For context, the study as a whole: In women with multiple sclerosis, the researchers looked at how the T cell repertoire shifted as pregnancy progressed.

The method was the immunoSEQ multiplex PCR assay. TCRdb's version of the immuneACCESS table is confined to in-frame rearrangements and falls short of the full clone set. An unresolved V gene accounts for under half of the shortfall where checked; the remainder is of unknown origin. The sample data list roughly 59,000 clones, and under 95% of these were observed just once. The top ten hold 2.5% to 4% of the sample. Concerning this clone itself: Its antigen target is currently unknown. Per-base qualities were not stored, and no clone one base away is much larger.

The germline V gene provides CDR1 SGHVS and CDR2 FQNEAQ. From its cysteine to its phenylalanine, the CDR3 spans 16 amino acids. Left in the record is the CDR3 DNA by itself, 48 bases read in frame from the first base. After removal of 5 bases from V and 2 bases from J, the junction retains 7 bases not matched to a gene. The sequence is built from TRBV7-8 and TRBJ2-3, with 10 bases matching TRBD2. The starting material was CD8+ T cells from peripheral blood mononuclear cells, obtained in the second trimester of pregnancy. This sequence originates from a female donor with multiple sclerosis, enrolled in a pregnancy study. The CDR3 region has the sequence CASSPRTSGFTDTQYF. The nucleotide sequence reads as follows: TGTGCCAGCAGCCCTCGGACTAGCGGATTCACAGATACGCAGTATTTT.